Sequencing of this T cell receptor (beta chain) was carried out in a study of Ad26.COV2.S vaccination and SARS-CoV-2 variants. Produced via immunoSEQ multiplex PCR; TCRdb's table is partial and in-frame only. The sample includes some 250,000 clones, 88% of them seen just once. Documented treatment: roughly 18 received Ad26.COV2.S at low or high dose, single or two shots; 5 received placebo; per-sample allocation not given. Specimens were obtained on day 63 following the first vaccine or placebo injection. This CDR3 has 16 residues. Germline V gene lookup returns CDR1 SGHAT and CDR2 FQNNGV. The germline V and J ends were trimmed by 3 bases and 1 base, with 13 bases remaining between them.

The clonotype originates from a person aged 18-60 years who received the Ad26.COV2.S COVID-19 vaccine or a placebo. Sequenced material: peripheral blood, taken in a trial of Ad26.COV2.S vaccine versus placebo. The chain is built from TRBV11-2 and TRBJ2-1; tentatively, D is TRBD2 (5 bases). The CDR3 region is CASSLEAVRSYNEQFF. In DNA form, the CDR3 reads TGTGCCAGCAGCTTGGAAGCGGTGAGGTCCTACAATGAGCAGTTCTTC.